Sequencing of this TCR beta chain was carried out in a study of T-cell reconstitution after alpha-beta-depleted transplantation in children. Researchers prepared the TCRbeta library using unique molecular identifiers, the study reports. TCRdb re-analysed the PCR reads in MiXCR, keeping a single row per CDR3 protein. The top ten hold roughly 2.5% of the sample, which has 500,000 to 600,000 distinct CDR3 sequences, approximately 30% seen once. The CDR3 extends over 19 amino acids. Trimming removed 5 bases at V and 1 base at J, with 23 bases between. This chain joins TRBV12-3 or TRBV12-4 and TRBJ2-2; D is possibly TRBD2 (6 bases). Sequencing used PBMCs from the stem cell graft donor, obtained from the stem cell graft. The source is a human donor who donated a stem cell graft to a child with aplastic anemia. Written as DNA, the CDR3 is TGTGCCAGCAGTACTATGGACTACCAGCTCAAGATGAACACCGGGGAGCTGTTTTTT. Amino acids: CASSTMDYQLKMNTGELFF.